These T cell receptor beta chains were read from a single sample in a study of T cells in localized non-small cell lung cancer. This table comes from immunoSEQ multiplex PCR, and its TCRdb copy is limited to in-frame clones, with some not included. The sample carries some 29,000 clones, approximately 90% recorded once. Sequencing used peripheral blood, obtained before any cancer treatment. Receptors were obtained from a woman between 18 and 55 years old with stage I lung adenocarcinoma. Each CDR3 is given with its conserved first and last residue. The order of the fields is clone size, D gene, V gene, J gene, CDR3 protein, CDR3 DNA. D genes are given only for firm matches. A row's size may be missing; if present it is once, few, many or a size class.

-	-	TRBV11-3	TRBJ1-1	CASSLGGQGYTEAFF	TGTGCCAGCAGCTTAGGGGGGCAGGGTTACACTGAAGCTTTCTTT
-	TRBD1	TRBV11-2	TRBJ2-5	CASRRNRTGPQETQYF	TGTGCCAGCAGAAGAAACCGGACAGGACCGCAGGAGACCCAGTACTTC
-	-	TRBV10-3	TRBJ2-7	CAIEAPNSYEQYF	TGTGCCATCGAGGCTCCGAACTCCTACGAGCAGTACTTC
-	TRBD1	TRBV5-5	TRBJ1-2	CASTGGYGYTF	TGTGCCAGCACAGGGGGTTATGGCTACACCTTC
-	TRBD1	TRBV19	TRBJ2-3	CASTDRGGTSTDTQYF	TGTGCCAGTACGGACAGGGGCGGAACTAGCACAGATACGCAGTATTTT
-	TRBD1	TRBV7-9	TRBJ2-7	CASSPPGQGVYEQYF	TGTGCCAGCAGCCCACCGGGACAGGGAGTCTACGAGCAGTACTTC
-	-	TRBV5-1	TRBJ1-1	CASSLIGWDRRNTEAFF	TGCGCCAGCAGCTTGATCGGTTGGGATCGTCGGAACACTGAAGCTTTCTTT
few	-	TRBV19	TRBJ2-4	CASSIPAGQQYF	TGTGCCAGTAGTATCCCAGCGGGTCAACAGTACTTC
-	-	TRBV13	TRBJ2-1	CASSLPTGLSAQGNEQFF	TGTGCCAGCAGCTTACCGACGGGGCTTAGCGCCCAGGGGAATGAGCAGTTCTTC
few	TRBD1	TRBV19	TRBJ1-2	CASGDRAGNGYTF	TGTGCCAGTGGGGACAGGGCGGGTAATGGCTACACCTTC
-	TRBD1	TRBV30	TRBJ2-1	CALDRAKGNEQFF	TGTGCCTTGGACAGGGCAAAGGGGAATGAGCAGTTCTTC
-	TRBD2	TRBV7-6	TRBJ2-1	CASSLGGRAVEEQFF	TGTGCCAGCAGCTTAGGCGGGAGGGCCGTAGAGGAGCAGTTCTTC
-	-	TRBV30	TRBJ2-7	CALGRVPLASEQYF	TGTGCCCTGGGCCGGGTTCCGTTAGCGTCCGAGCAGTACTTC
-	TRBD1	TRBV7-7	TRBJ2-2	CASSSRTGGFTGELFF	TGTGCCAGCAGCTCCCGGACAGGGGGCTTCACCGGGGAGCTGTTTTTT
-	TRBD1	TRBV11-2	TRBJ2-1	CASSTGQGPPYNEQFF	TGTGCCAGCAGCACGGGACAGGGGCCTCCCTACAATGAGCAGTTCTTC
-	TRBD2	TRBV10-3	TRBJ2-7	CAISEMSGRGVHEQYF	TGTGCCATCAGTGAAATGAGCGGGAGGGGAGTGCACGAGCAGTACTTC
-	-	TRBV29-1	TRBJ1-1	CSVAPTGRQNTEAFF	TGCAGCGTCGCACCCACAGGGAGACAGAACACTGAAGCTTTCTTT
-	TRBD2	TRBV7-2	TRBJ2-3	CASSSSLIAGGRKVQYF	TGTGCCAGCAGCTCAAGTCTTATAGCGGGAGGGCGGAAGGTGCAGTATTTT
-	-	TRBV12-5	TRBJ2-1	CASGLVPDGVAEPNEQFF	TGTGCTAGTGGTTTGGTACCCGACGGAGTAGCCGAGCCCAATGAGCAGTTCTTC
-	-	TRBV28	TRBJ1-4	CASSPGGGNEKLFF	TGTGCCAGCTCCCCGGGGGGGGGTAATGAAAAACTGTTTTTT
-	-	TRBV5-4	TRBJ2-1	CASSLPLGPYNEQFF	TGTGCCAGCAGCTTGCCCCTAGGCCCCTACAATGAGCAGTTCTTC
-	-	TRBV4-3	TRBJ2-1	CASSQVQAGWSYNEQFF	TGCGCCAGCAGCCAAGTGCAGGCGGGATGGTCCTACAATGAGCAGTTCTTC
-	TRBD2	TRBV5-1	TRBJ2-1	CASKKSGLADNEQFF	TGCGCCAGCAAAAAATCGGGACTAGCAGACAATGAGCAGTTCTTC
-	-	TRBV7-3	TRBJ2-7	CASSLLTSHEQYF	TGTGCCAGCAGCTTACTGACTAGTCACGAGCAGTACTTC
-	-	TRBV29-1	TRBJ1-2	CSVADYSLDGYGYTF	TGCAGCGTTGCCGATTACTCCCTCGATGGCTATGGCTACACCTTC
few	TRBD2	TRBV2	TRBJ2-3	CASSSGTSGTTQYF	TGTGCCAGCAGTTCCGGGACTAGCGGGACTACGCAGTATTTT
-	-	TRBV4-3	TRBJ2-1	CASSHEGPSEGEQFF	TGCGCCAGCAGCCATGAGGGGCCCTCTGAGGGTGAGCAGTTCTTC
-	-	TRBV28	TRBJ2-5	CASLTTGAEETQYF	TGTGCCAGCCTCACGACTGGGGCGGAAGAGACCCAGTACTTC
-	-	TRBV15	TRBJ1-3	CATSTFLGGNTIYF	TGTGCCACCAGCACTTTCCTAGGGGGGAACACCATATATTTT
-	TRBD2	TRBV28	TRBJ2-1	CASSFGQAGGYYNEQFF	TGTGCCAGCAGTTTTGGTCAAGCGGGAGGATACTACAATGAGCAGTTCTTC
-	TRBD1	TRBV6-1	TRBJ1-1	CASSEGTGGRPQAFF	TGTGCCAGCAGTGAGGGGACAGGGGGGCGTCCCCAAGCTTTCTTT
once	TRBD1	TRBV11-2	TRBJ1-1	CASSAPGGPGEAFF	TGTGCCAGCAGCGCTCCAGGGGGCCCGGGAGAAGCTTTCTTT
once	-	TRBV5-1	TRBJ2-3	CASSLDSTDTQYF	TGCGCCAGCAGCTTGGATAGCACAGATACGCAGTATTTT
-	TRBD2	TRBV7-8	TRBJ2-7	CASSLARGGRGSYEQYF	TGTGCCAGCAGCTTAGCGCGGGGCGGGAGGGGGTCCTACGAGCAGTACTTC
once	-	TRBV4-1	TRBJ2-2	CASSQAEGSGELFF	TGCGCCAGCAGCCAAGCTGAGGGGTCCGGGGAGCTGTTTTTT
-	-	TRBV4-1	TRBJ1-5	CASSQDGGANQPQHF	TGCGCCAGCAGCCAAGATGGAGGGGCCAATCAGCCCCAGCATTTT
once	TRBD2	TRBV11-3	TRBJ2-1	CASSLGGLVGYNEQFF	TGTGCCAGCAGCTTAGGTGGACTAGTGGGCTACAATGAGCAGTTCTTC
-	-	TRBV4-3	TRBJ1-4	CASSRKATATEKLFF	TGCGCCAGCAGCCGGAAAGCGACAGCTACTGAAAAACTGTTTTTT
-	-	TRBV9	TRBJ2-1	CASSVVWGSAEGEQFF	TGTGCCAGCAGCGTAGTTTGGGGGAGCGCAGAGGGTGAGCAGTTCTTC
-	-	TRBV28	TRBJ1-2	CASSFSGREIYGYTF	TGTGCCAGCAGTTTTTCGGGTAGGGAGATATATGGCTACACCTTC
-	TRBD2	TRBV6-5	TRBJ2-7	CASRSTGGEQYF	TGTGCCAGCAGATCCACCGGGGGGGAGCAGTACTTC
once	-	TRBV5-6	TRBJ2-3	CASSLRAGGSTDTQYF	TGTGCCAGCAGCTTGAGGGCCGGCGGGAGCACAGATACGCAGTATTTT
-	-	TRBV12-5	TRBJ1-2	CASGLDPSGVGYGYTF	TGTGCTAGTGGTTTGGACCCCTCGGGCGTGGGCTATGGCTACACCTTC
-	-	TRBV6-1	TRBJ1-6	CASSEVRGNSPLHF	TGTGCCAGCAGTGAAGTTAGGGGAAATTCACCCCTCCACTTT
-	TRBD1	TRBV5-1	TRBJ1-2	CASSGGQGRYGYTF	TGCGCCAGCAGCGGGGGACAGGGAAGATATGGCTACACCTTC
-	-	TRBV27	TRBJ2-1	CASSFGGAAEQFF	TGTGCCAGCAGTTTCGGAGGGGCTGCTGAGCAGTTCTTC
-	-	TRBV6-6	TRBJ2-1	CASSGLFEQFF	TGTGCCAGCAGTGGACTATTTGAGCAGTTCTTC
-	-	TRBV7-9	TRBJ2-4	CASSSEGYGAKNIQYF	TGTGCCAGCAGCTCCGAGGGGTACGGGGCCAAAAACATTCAGTACTTC
-	-	TRBV29-1	TRBJ1-2	CSDGPINYGYTF	TGCAGCGATGGACCGATTAACTATGGCTACACCTTC
-	TRBD2	TRBV19	TRBJ2-1	CASSPGLASNEQFF	TGTGCCAGTAGTCCGGGACTAGCATCCAATGAGCAGTTCTTC